A single sample gave rise to the 24 T cell receptor beta chains below, sequenced in a study of vaccination and CD4 T cells after COVID-19. The treatment is: roughly ten-day PBMC culture with coronavirus spike peptide pools or control peptides (ViraFEST assay). For these receptors, no antigen is known. Sequence data for DNA of cultured CD4+ T cells were generated by the Oncomine TCR Beta short-read assay. TCRdb recomputed calls from the PCR reads with MiXCR, one row per CDR3 protein. The sample has 5,000 to 8,000 distinct CDR3 sequences; 18% are singletons. Material for sequencing was CD4+ T cells from blood, cultured in vitro. Source of these receptors: a human donor who had recovered from COVID-19.

The chain has TRBV20-1 and TRBJ2-7; TRBD1 matches 9 bases. Germline-derived CDR1 and CDR2 are DFQATT and SNEGSKA (reference sequence). V shed 0 bases and J 6 bases; nucleotides not matched to a gene: 15. The CDR3 spans 17 residues. CDR3 in DNA: TGCAGTGCTAGAGATCGAACAGGGGGCGATCGGCTACCCGAGCAGTACTTC. Protein sequence: CSARDRTGGDRLPEQYF.

The table lists this clonotype with a few counts. The chain couples TRBV11-3 to TRBJ2-1; possible D gene TRBD1, 6 bases. Trimming took 5 bases from V and 7 from J, leaving 15 bases between them. Per the germline V gene, CDR1 is SGHNT and CDR2 is YENEEA. This CDR3 is built from 14 residues. DNA for the CDR3: TGTGCCAGCAGCCCAGTACAGGGTAGGAATGAGCAGTTCTTC. Its translation is CASSPVQGRNEQFF.

This sequence joins TRBV19 and TRBJ1-6; possible D gene TRBD1, 6 bases. There are 16 residues in the CDR3. V lost 5 bases, J lost 7 bases, and 18 bases lay in between. The V gene's germline CDR1 is LNHDA and CDR2 SQIVND (reference sequence). Here the CDR3 reads CASSAPEGGRNSPLHF. CDR3 bases: TGTGCCAGTAGTGCCCCCGAAGGGGGAAGGAATTCACCCCTCCACTTT.

The chain employs TRBV25-1 and TRBJ2-5; D not certain. CDR1 is MGHDK and CDR2 is SYGVNS in the germline V gene. Trimming removed 8 bases at V and 3 bases at J, with 13 bases between. The CDR3 covers 13 residues. CDR3 region: CASQVDGKETQYF. The CDR3 nucleotides read TGTGCCAGCCAGGTTGATGGCAAAGAGACCCAGTACTTC.

The CDR3 protein is CASSTLDISNQPQHF. The CDR3, as DNA: TGTGCCAGTAGCACCCTCGACATTAGCAATCAGCCCCAGCATTTT. V is TRBV19 and J is TRBJ1-5, with D unclear. In germline, CDR1 is LNHDA, CDR2 SQIVND (reference sequence). The CDR3 sequence is 15 residues long. Trimming left V 6 bases short and J 0 bases short, with 12 bases between.

This clonotype was seen a few times. The CDR3 DNA sequence: TGTGCCAGTAATAGGGGGGGAGAGACCCAGTACTTC. Translating gives CASNRGGETQYF. This chain uses TRBV14 with TRBJ2-5, with D possibly matching TRBD2 (7 bases). V dropped 9 bases and J dropped 4 bases, with 12 bases sitting between them. The V gene's germline CDR1 is SGHDN and CDR2 FVKESK. The CDR3 sequence is 12 residues long.

The V gene is TRBV11-3, the J gene TRBJ2-2; D perhaps matches TRBD1 (6 bases). CDR3 size: 16 residues. Germline loops: CDR1 SGHNT, CDR2 YENEEA. V lost 1 base and J 3 bases, leaving 12 bases between the germline ends. The DNA of the CDR3 is TGTGCCAGCAGCTTAGGAGAGGACAGAGACACCGGGGAGCTGTTTTTT. Protein product: CASSLGEDRDTGELFF.

This clonotype is labeled medium-sized. The chain recombines TRBV6-2 or TRBV6-3 with TRBJ1-5; D is perhaps TRBD1 (5 bases). Germline lookup yields CDR1 MNHEY and CDR2 SVGEGT. The CDR3 is made up of 15 amino acids. Between the trimmed V and J ends, which lost 6 bases and 0 bases, there was a span of 12 bases. Here the CDR3 DNA reads TGTGCCAGCAGCCACGGGGGATATAGCAATCAGCCCCAGCATTTT. It codes for CASSHGGYSNQPQHF.

The chain recombines TRBV24-1 with TRBJ2-3, with a tentative D call TRBD2 (6 bases). The ends were cut back, 1 base at V and 1 base at J, with 11 bases in the middle. Germline V gene sequence: CDR1 KGHDR, CDR2 SFDVKD. The CDR3 loop spans 16 amino acids. In DNA, the CDR3 is TGTGCCACCAGTGATTTCGGGGAGGTAGGCACAGATACGCAGTATTTT. Protein sequence: CATSDFGEVGTDTQYF.

This clonotype has just a few counts. The gene calls are TRBV11-3 and TRBJ2-5; the D gene could be TRBD1 or TRBD2 (5 bases each). This CDR3 comprises 16 residues. The V gene lost 5 bases and the J gene lost 0 bases, with 16 bases spanning the gap. CDR1 and CDR2 (germline): SGHNT, YENEEA. The CDR3 DNA follows: TGTGCCAGCAGCACCTGGGACCGACGTTACCAAGAGACCCAGTACTTC. Amino acids: CASSTWDRRYQETQYF. Based on the CDR3 plus reference TRBV11-3 and TRBJ2-5, the full variable domain is EAGVVQSPRYKIIEKKQPVAFWCNPISGHNTLYWYLQNLGQGPELLIRYENEEAVDDSQLPKDRFSAERLKGVDSTLKIQPAELGDSAVYLCASSTWDRRYQETQYFGPGTRLLVL.

The rearrangement links TRBV6-2 or TRBV6-3 to TRBJ2-3, with 8 nucleotides matching TRBD2. Germline assignment: CDR1 MNHEY and CDR2 SVGEGT. CDR3 length: 18 residues. Trimming cost V 2 bases and J 2 bases; bases outside gene matches: 12. This CDR3 is CASSYPSHKREFTDTQYF. The CDR3 DNA follows: TGTGCCAGCAGTTACCCGTCCCACAAGCGGGAGTTCACAGATACGCAGTATTTT.

This clonotype occurred a few times. The chain uses TRBV30 and TRBJ1-4, with D perhaps TRBD1 (5 bases). V gave up 4 bases and J gave up 6 bases, with 12 bases separating them. The germline V gene has CDR1 GTSNPN and CDR2 SVGIG (reference sequence). CDR3 length equals 13 residues. CDR3 amino acids: CAWTGTEDEKLFF. In nucleotides, the CDR3 is TGTGCCTGGACCGGGACCGAGGATGAAAAACTGTTTTTT.

J is TRBJ1-5 and V is TRBV2; possible D gene TRBD1, 5 bases. Germline V lookup: CDR1 SNHLY, CDR2 FYNNEI. Between the trimmed V and J ends, which lost 2 bases and 1 base, there was a span of 12 bases. The CDR3 consists of 16 residues. The CDR3 nucleotides are TGTGCCAGCAGTGAACAGGGCGATTGGAGCAATCAGCCCCAGCATTTT. Amino acid sequence: CASSEQGDWSNQPQHF.

By proportion, this clonotype is medium-sized. CDR3 sequence reads: CASSPVGPNGYTF. Written as DNA, the CDR3 is TGTGCCAGCAGCCCCGTGGGACCTAATGGCTACACCTTC. This rearrangement joins TRBV7-8 to TRBJ1-2; tentatively, D is TRBD1 (5 bases). This CDR3 spans 13 amino acids. Germline CDR1 is SGHVS and CDR2 is FQNEAQ. V was cut by 5 bases and J by 6 bases, with 13 bases left in between.

This clonotype has more than one count but fewer than ten. The V and J genes are TRBV19 and TRBJ1-1; D call uncertain. The germline V gene encodes CDR1 LNHDA and CDR2 SQIVND (reference sequence). The V gene lost 4 bases and the J gene lost 5 bases, with 20 bases spanning the gap. This CDR3 comprises 16 residues. CDR3 in DNA: TGTGCCAGTAGTACTACCCCTCCTGACCTGGATACTGAAGCTTTCTTT. Protein sequence: CASSTTPPDLDTEAFF.

The gene calls are TRBV11-2 and TRBJ2-7; no reliable D call. With 0 bases removed from V and 6 bases from J, the gap between germline ends came to 12 bases. This CDR3 spans 14 amino acids. In germline, CDR1 is SGHAT, CDR2 FQNNGV. The CDR3 region has the DNA TGTGCCAGCAGCTTAGACAAACCGTCCGCCGAGCAGTACTTC. It codes for CASSLDKPSAEQYF.

The chain couples TRBV20-1 to TRBJ2-3, with 7 bases lining up with TRBD2. V shed 5 bases and J 5 bases; nucleotides not matched to a gene: 10. Germline loops: CDR1 DFQATT, CDR2 SNEGSKA (reference sequence). This CDR3 has 14 residues. This CDR3 is CSASKAGEEDTQYF. The CDR3 bases are TGCAGTGCTTCGAAGGCGGGGGAGGAAGATACGCAGTATTTT.

V gene TRBV12-3 or TRBV12-4 combines with J gene TRBJ2-1; 8 nucleotides align to TRBD2. The V gene end was trimmed by 6 bases and the J gene end by 3 bases; junction bases not matched to a gene: 4. The CDR3 is 14 amino acids. The CDR3 loop is CASSPSGFYNEQFF. The DNA for the CDR3 is TGTGCCAGCAGCCCTAGCGGGTTCTACAATGAGCAGTTCTTC.

The rearrangement joins TRBV2 to TRBJ2-3, with D maybe TRBD2 (6 bases). CDR1 and CDR2 from the germline V gene are SNHLY and FYNNEI. The CDR3 contains 17 residues. V was cut by 7 bases and J by 0 bases, with 20 bases left in between. As DNA, the CDR3 is TGTGCCAGCACTAGGTCTTCGGGGGTAGCTAGCACAGATACGCAGTATTTT. Residues: CASTRSSGVASTDTQYF.

This clonotype was seen only once. V and J are TRBV10-2 and TRBJ2-7; TRBD2 aligns across 12 bases. This CDR3 has 13 residues. Germline V CDR1 and CDR2: WSHSY, SAAADI. V was pared by 6 bases and J by 3 bases, with 0 bases of the junction left unmatched. CDR3 sequence (DNA): TGCGCCAGCAGACTAGCGGGGGGCTACGAGCAGTACTTC. This gives the protein CASRLAGGYEQYF.

The chain couples TRBV11-3 to TRBJ1-1; D is unclear. The V gene lost 3 bases and the J gene lost 0 bases, with 5 bases spanning the gap. The CDR3 spans 13 residues. The germline V gene encodes CDR1 SGHNT and CDR2 YENEEA. The CDR3 DNA reads TGTGCCAGCAGCTTCTGGCTGAACACTGAAGCTTTCTTT. Amino acids: CASSFWLNTEAFF. Using reference TRBV11-3 and TRBJ1-1 for the parts outside the CDR3, the full variable domain is EAGVVQSPRYKIIEKKQPVAFWCNPISGHNTLYWYLQNLGQGPELLIRYENEEAVDDSQLPKDRFSAERLKGVDSTLKIQPAELGDSAVYLCASSFWLNTEAFFGQGTRLTVV.

The chain recombines TRBV15 with TRBJ1-3; D gene uncertain. V was pared by 0 bases and J by 0 bases, with 6 bases between. Per germline, CDR1 LNHNV and CDR2 YYDKDF (reference sequence). This CDR3 contains 15 residues. CDR3 loop: CATSRDPISGNTIYF. The CDR3, as DNA: TGTGCCACCAGCAGAGATCCAATCTCTGGAAACACCATATATTTT.

This clonotype is medium-sized in the sample. This chain connects TRBV27 to TRBJ1-1; the D gene is possibly TRBD1 (5 bases). The length of the CDR3 is 14 residues. Trimming pared 7 bases from V and 3 bases from J, leaving 15 bases between. CDR1 is MNHEY and CDR2 is SMNVEV in the germline V gene (reference sequence). CDR3 amino acids: CASIVGEGYTEAFF. As DNA, the CDR3 is TGTGCCAGCATCGTGGGTGAGGGGTACACTGAAGCTTTCTTT.

V usage is TRBV19 and J usage is TRBJ1-5; D is undetermined. This CDR3 is built from 15 residues. Germline values: CDR1 LNHDA, CDR2 SQIVND (reference sequence). Trimming cost V 2 bases and J 1 base, with 9 bases left between them. The CDR3 loop reads CASSITDSSNQPQHF. Here the CDR3 DNA reads TGTGCCAGTAGTATAACAGATTCGAGCAATCAGCCCCAGCATTTT.